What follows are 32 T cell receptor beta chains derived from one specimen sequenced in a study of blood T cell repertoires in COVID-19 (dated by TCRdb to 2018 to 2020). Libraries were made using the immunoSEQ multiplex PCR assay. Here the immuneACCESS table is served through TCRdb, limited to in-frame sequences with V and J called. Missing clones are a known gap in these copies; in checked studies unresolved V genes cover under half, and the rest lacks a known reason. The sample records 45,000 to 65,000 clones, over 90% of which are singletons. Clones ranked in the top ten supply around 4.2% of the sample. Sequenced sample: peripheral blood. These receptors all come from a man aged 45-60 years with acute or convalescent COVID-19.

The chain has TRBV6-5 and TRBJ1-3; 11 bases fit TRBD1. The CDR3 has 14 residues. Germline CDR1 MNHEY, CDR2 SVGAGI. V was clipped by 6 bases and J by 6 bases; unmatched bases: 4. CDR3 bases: TGTGCCAGCAGGAAGGACAGGGGGCAAAACACCATATATTTT. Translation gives CASRKDRGQNTIYF.

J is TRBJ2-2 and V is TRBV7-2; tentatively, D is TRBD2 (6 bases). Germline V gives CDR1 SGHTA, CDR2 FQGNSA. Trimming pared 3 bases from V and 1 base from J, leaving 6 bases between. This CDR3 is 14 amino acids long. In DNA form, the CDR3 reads TGTGCCAGCAGCTTGGGAGGGAACACCGGGGAGCTGTTTTTT. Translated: CASSLGGNTGELFF.

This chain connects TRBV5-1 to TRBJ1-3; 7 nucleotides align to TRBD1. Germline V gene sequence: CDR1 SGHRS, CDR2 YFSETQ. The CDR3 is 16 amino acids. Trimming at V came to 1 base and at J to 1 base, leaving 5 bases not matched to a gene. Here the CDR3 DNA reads TGCGCCAGCAGCTTGTTGCAGGGGGAATCTGGAAACACCATATATTTT. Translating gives CASSLLQGESGNTIYF.

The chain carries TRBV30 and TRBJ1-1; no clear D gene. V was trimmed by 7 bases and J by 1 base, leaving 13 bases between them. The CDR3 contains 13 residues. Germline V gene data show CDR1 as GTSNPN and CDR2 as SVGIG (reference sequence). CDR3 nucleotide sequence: TGTGCCTCCACTCGAACGAAGAACACTGAAGCTTTCTTT. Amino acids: CASTRTKNTEAFF.

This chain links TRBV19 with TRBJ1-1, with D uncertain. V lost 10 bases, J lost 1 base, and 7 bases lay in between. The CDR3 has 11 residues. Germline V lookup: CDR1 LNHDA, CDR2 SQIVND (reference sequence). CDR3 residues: CAIYKNTEAFF. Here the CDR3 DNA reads TGTGCCATATACAAGAACACTGAAGCTTTCTTT.

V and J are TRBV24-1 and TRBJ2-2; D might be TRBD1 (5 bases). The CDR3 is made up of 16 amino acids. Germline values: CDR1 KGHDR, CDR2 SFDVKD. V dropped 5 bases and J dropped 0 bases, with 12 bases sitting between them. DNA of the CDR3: TGTGCCACCAGTGGATTAGACAGCGCGAACACCGGGGAGCTGTTTTTT. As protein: CATSGLDSANTGELFF.

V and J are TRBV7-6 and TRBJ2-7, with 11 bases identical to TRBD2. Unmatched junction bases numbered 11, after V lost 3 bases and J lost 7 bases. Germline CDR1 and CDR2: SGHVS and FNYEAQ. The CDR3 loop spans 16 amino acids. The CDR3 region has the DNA TGTGCCAGCAGCTTGGTCGTAGCGGGAGGGCCAGAAGAGCAGTACTTC. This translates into CASSLVVAGGPEEQYF.

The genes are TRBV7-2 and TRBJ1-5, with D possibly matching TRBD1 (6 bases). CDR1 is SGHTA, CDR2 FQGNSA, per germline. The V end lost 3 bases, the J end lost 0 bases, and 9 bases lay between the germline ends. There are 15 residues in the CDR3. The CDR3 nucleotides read TGTGCCAGCAGCTTGGACAGAATTAGCAATCAGCCCCAGCATTTT. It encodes CASSLDRISNQPQHF.

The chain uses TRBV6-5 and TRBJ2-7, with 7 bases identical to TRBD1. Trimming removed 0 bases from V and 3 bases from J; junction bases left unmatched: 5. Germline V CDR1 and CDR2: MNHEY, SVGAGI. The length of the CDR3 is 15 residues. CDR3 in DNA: TGTGCCAGCAGTTACTCCGGGACAGTTAACTACGAGCAGTACTTC. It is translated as CASSYSGTVNYEQYF.

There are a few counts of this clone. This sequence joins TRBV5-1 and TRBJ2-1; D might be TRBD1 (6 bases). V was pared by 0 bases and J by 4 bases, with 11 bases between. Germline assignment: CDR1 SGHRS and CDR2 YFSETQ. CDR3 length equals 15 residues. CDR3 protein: CASSLGRGMYNEQFF. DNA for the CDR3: TGCGCCAGCAGCTTGGGCAGGGGCATGTACAATGAGCAGTTCTTC.

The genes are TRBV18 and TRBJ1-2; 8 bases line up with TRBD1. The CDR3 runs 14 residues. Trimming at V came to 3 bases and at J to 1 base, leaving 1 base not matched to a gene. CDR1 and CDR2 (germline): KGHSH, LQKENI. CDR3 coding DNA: TGTGCCAGCTCACCGGGACAGGTTAACTATGGCTACACCTTC. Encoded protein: CASSPGQVNYGYTF. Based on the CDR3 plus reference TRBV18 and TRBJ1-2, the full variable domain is NAGVMQNPRHLVRRRGQEARLRCSPMKGHSHVYWYRQLPEEGLKFMVYLQKENIIDESGMPKERFSAEFPKEGPSILRIQQVVRGDSAAYFCASSPGQVNYGYTFGSGTRLTVV.

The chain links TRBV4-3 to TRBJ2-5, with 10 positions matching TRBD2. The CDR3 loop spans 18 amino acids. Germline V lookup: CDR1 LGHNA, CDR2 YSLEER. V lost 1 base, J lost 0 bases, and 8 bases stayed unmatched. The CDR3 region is CASSQGPASGSNQETQYF. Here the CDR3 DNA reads TGCGCCAGCAGCCAAGGTCCGGCTAGCGGGAGTAACCAAGAGACCCAGTACTTC.

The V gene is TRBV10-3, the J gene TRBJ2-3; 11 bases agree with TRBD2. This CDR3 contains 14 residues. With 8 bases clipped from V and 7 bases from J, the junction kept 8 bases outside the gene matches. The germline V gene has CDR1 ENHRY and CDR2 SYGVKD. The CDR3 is CAIGPGTSGNTQYF. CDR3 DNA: TGTGCCATCGGCCCCGGGACTAGCGGTAATACGCAGTATTTT.

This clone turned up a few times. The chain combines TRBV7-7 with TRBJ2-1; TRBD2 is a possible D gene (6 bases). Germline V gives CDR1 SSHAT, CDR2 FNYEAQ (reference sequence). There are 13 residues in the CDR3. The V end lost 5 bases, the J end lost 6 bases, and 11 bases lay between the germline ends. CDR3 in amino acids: CASSDGTANEQFF. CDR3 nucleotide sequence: TGTGCCAGCAGCGACGGGACTGCCAATGAGCAGTTCTTC.

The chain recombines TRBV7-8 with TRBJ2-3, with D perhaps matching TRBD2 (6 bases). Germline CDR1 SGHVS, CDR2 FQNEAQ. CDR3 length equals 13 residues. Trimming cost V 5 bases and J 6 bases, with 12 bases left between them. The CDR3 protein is CASSQLSGDTQYF. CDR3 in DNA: TGTGCCAGCAGCCAACTTAGCGGCGATACGCAGTATTTT.

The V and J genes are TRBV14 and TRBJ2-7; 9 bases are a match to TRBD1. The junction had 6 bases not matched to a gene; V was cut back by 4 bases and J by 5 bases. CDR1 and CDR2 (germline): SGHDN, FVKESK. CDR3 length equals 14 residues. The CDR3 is CASSPWTGENEQYF. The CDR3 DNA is TGTGCCAGCAGCCCTTGGACAGGGGAAAACGAGCAGTACTTC.

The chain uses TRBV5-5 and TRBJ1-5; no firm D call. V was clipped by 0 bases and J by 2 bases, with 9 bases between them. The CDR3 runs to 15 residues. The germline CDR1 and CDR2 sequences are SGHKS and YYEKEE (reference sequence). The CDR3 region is CASSLDSPGNQPQHF. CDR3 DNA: TGTGCCAGCAGCTTGGACAGCCCGGGCAATCAGCCCCAGCATTTT.

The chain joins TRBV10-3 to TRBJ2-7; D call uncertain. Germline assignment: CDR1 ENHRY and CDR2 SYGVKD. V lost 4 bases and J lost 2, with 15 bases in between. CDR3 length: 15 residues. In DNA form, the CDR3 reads TGTGCCATCAGTGGGCGAGGCTCAGTAACCTACGAGCAGTACTTC. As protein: CAISGRGSVTYEQYF.

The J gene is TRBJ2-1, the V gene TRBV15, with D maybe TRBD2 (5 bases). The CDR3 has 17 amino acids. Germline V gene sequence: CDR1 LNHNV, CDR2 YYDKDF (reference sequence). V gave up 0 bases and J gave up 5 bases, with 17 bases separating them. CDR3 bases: TGTGCCACCAGCAGAGATTTCCGGAGGTGGACCCACAATGAGCAGTTCTTC. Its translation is CATSRDFRRWTHNEQFF.

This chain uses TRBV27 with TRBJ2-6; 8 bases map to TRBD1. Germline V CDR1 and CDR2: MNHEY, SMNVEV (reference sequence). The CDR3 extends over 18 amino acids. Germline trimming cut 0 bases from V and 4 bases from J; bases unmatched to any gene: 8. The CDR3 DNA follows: TGTGCCAGCAGTTTATCTCCCGGACAGGGTGGCGGGGCCAACGTCCTGACTTTC. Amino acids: CASSLSPGQGGGANVLTF.

CDR3 residues: CASKRTGGYGYTF. In DNA, the CDR3 is TGTGCCAGCAAGAGGACAGGGGGCTATGGCTACACCTTC. V gene TRBV6-5 combines with J gene TRBJ1-2, with 10 bases that match TRBD1. Germline V gene data show CDR1 as MNHEY and CDR2 as SVGAGI. This CDR3 has 13 amino acids. V shed 7 bases and J 4 bases; nucleotides not matched to a gene: 3.

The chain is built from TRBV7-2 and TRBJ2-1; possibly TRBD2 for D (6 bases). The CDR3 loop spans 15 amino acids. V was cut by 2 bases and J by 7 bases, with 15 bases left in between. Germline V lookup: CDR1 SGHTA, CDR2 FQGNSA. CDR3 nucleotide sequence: TGTGCCAGCAGCTTACGGGACTCCCCCTTGAATGAGCAGTTCTTC. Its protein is CASSLRDSPLNEQFF.

CDR3 DNA sequence: TGTGCCAGTAGTATACGGCGGGAGGGCCTCGATGAGCAGTTCTTC. Protein: CASSIRREGLDEQFF. V usage is TRBV19 and J usage is TRBJ2-1, with TRBD2 identical over 9 bases. The V segment lost 2 bases and the J segment 8 bases; nucleotides outside the gene matches: 7. In germline, CDR1 is LNHDA, CDR2 SQIVND (reference sequence). The CDR3 runs to 15 residues. The variable domain in full, with the rest retrieved from reference TRBV19 and TRBJ2-1, is DGGITQSPKYLFRKEGQNVTLSCEQNLNHDAMYWYRQDPGQGLRLIYYSQIVNDFQKGDIAEGYSVSREKKESFPLTVTSAQKNPTAFYLCASSIRREGLDEQFFGPGTRLTVL.

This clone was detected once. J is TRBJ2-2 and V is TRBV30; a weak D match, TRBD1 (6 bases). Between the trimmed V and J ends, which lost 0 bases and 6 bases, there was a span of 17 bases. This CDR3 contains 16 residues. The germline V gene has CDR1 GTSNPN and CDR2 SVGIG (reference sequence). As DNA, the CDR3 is TGTGCCTGGAGTGTCAGCAGGGGAATCTTATCCGGGGAGCTGTTTTTT. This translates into CAWSVSRGILSGELFF. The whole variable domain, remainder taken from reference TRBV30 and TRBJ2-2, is SQTIHQWPATLVQPVGSPLSLECTVEGTSNPNLYWYRQAAGRGLQLLFYSVGIGQISSEVPQNLSASRPQDRQFILSSKKLLLSDSGFYLCAWSVSRGILSGELFFGEGSRLTVL.

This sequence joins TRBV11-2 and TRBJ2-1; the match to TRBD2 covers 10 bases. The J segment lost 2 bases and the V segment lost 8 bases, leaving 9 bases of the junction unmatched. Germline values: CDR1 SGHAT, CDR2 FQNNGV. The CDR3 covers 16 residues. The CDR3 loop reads CASGASGSPPYNEQFF. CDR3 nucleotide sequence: TGTGCCAGCGGGGCTAGCGGGAGCCCACCCTACAATGAGCAGTTCTTC.

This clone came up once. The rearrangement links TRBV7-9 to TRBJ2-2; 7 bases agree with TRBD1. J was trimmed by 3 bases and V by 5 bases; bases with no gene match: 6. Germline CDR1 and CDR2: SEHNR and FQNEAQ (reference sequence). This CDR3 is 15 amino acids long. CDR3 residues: CASSPPGQYTGELFF. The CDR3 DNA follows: TGTGCCAGCAGCCCACCGGGACAGTACACCGGGGAGCTGTTTTTT.

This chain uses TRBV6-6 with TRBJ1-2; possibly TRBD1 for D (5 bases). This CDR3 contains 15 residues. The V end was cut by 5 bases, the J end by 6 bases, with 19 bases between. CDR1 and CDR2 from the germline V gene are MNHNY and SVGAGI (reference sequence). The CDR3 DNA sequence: TGTGCCAGCAGTGCTATCCCAGGGAAAGGGAATGGCTACACCTTC. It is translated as CASSAIPGKGNGYTF.

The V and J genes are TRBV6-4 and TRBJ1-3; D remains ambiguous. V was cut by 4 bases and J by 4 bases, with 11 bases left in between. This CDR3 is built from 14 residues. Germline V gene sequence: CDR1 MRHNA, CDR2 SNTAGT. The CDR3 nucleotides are TGTGCCAGCAGTGTTCTAGGTTCAGGAAACACCATATATTTT. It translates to CASSVLGSGNTIYF.

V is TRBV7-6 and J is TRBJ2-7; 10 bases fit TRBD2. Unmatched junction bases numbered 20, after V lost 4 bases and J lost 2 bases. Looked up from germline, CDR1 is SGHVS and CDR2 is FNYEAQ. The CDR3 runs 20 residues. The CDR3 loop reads CASSSRPTSGAFSRTYEQYF. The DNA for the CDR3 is TGTGCCAGCAGCTCCCGTCCAACTAGCGGGGCTTTCAGCCGAACCTACGAGCAGTACTTC.

CDR3 nucleotides: TGTGCCAGCGCTAAGACACCCGACTACGAGCAGTACTTC. This sequence encodes CASAKTPDYEQYF. The chain has TRBV27 and TRBJ2-7; D gene unclear. Germline CDR1 and CDR2: MNHEY and SMNVEV (reference sequence). The CDR3 runs 13 residues. The germline V and J ends were trimmed by 8 bases and 3 bases, with 14 bases remaining between them.

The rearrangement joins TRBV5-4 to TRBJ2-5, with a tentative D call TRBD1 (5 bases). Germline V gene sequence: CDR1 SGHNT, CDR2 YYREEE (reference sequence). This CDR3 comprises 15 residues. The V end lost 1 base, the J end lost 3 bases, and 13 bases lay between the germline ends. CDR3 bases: TGTGCCAGCAGCTTGCAGGGCCGATTAAAAGAGACCCAGTACTTC. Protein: CASSLQGRLKETQYF.

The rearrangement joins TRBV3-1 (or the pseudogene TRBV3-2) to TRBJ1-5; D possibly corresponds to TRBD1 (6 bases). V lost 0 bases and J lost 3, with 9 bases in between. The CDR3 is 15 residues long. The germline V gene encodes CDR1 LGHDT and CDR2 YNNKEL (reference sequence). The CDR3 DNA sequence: TGTGCCAGCAGCCAAGACAGGGGTCCCAATCAGCCCCAGCATTTT. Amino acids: CASSQDRGPNQPQHF.